The rows below give T cell receptor beta chains drawn from one sample of a study of spatial heterogeneity in lung cancer. One entry per CDR3 protein results from TCRdb running MiXCR on the 5' RACE reads. Counted here are fewer than 20,000 distinct CDR3 sequences, around a fifth occurring once; the ten biggest clones make up 19%. This material consisted of PBMCs, taken at surgery. The receptors come from a female donor with early-stage non-small cell lung cancer. Both conserved end residues are part of each CDR3. Each record gives: V gene, D gene, clone size, J gene, CDR3 DNA, CDR3 protein. D genes are given only for firm matches. Some rows mark clone size as missing; the rest say once, few, many or name a class of expanded clone.

>TRBV24-1|.|medium-sized|TRBJ2-1
TGTGCCACCATGGCAGGATCCTACAATGAGCAGTTCTTC
CATMAGSYNEQFF
>TRBV7-3|TRBD1|few|TRBJ2-1
TGTGCCAGCAGCTTACTAGGGGGCGCTGGGAATGAGCAGTTCTTC
CASSLLGGAGNEQFF
>TRBV23-1|.|many|TRBJ2-7
TGCGCCAGCAGTCTTCAGAAATCGGCCTACGAGCAGTACTTC
CASSLQKSAYEQYF
>TRBV4-2|.|many|TRBJ2-7
TGTGCCAGCAGCCAAGATGACGTCAGGGGTGGGAACTCCTACGAGCAGTACTTC
CASSQDDVRGGNSYEQYF
>TRBV27|TRBD1|many|TRBJ2-7
TGTGCCAGCAGTTTACATGGGCAGGGGGCAAGCTCCTACGAGCAGTACTTC
CASSLHGQGASSYEQYF
>TRBV9|.|many|TRBJ2-2
TGTGCCAGCAGCGTAGATATAGGAAACACCGGGGAGCTGTTTTTT
CASSVDIGNTGELFF
>TRBV12-3/TRBV12-4|.|.|TRBJ1-2
TGTGCCAGCAGTTTAGAGTCAGGGACCACAAGGGGCTACACCTTC
CASSLESGTTRGYTF
>TRBV7-2|.|many|TRBJ2-1
TGTGCCAGCAGCTTGGGATCGGCGCCTTACAATGAGCAGTTCTTC
CASSLGSAPYNEQFF
>TRBV28|.|medium-sized|TRBJ1-1
TGTGCCAGCAGATCGCCAATCCCGAACACTGAAGCTTTCTTT
CASRSPIPNTEAFF
>TRBV5-6|TRBD1|many|TRBJ2-4
TGTGCCAGCAGCTCCGGGACAGGGAACATTCAGTACTTC
CASSSGTGNIQYF
>TRBV6-1|.|medium-sized|TRBJ1-2
TGTGCCAGCAGTGACCAGATACACTATGGCTACACCTTC
CASSDQIHYGYTF
>TRBV2|.|medium-sized|TRBJ2-5
TGTGCCAGCAGTGAAGTAGCCGGCACCCAGTACTTC
CASSEVAGTQYF
>TRBV20-1|TRBD2|once|TRBJ2-2
TGCAGTGCTAGAGACCAGTGGGCTAGCGGGAGTCTCACCGGGGAGCTGTTTTTT
CSARDQWASGSLTGELFF
>TRBV20-1|.|.|TRBJ1-1
TGCAGTGCTAGACCGGGGGAGACTGAAGCTTTCTTT
CSARPGETEAFF
>TRBV9|.|many|TRBJ2-1
TGTGCCAGCAGCGCTGCACTGGGGACCCGGCAGTTCTTC
CASSAALGTRQFF
>TRBV24-1|TRBD2|many|TRBJ2-1
TGTGCCACCAGTGATTTGCCTGTGAGCGGGAGGAGTAATGAGCAGTTCTTC
CATSDLPVSGRSNEQFF
>TRBV12-3/TRBV12-4|TRBD2|.|TRBJ2-5
TGTGCCAGCAGTCACTTAGCGGGAACAGAGACCCAGTACTTC
CASSHLAGTETQYF
>TRBV7-2|.|many|TRBJ2-3
TGTGCCAGCAGCTCCCCCCGGAGGGACGACATAACAGATACGCAGTATTTT
CASSSPRRDDITDTQYF
>TRBV9|TRBD2|.|TRBJ2-1
TGTGCCAGCAGCCTCGGACTAGAGGAGTTCTTC
CASSLGLEEFF
>TRBV14|.|many|TRBJ1-1
TGTGCCAGCAGCCGATCAATGAGGAACGCTGAAGCTTTCTTT
CASSRSMRNAEAFF
>TRBV18|.|many|TRBJ2-3
TGTGCCAGCTCACCTCAGAAGGACCATAGCACAGATACGCAGTATTTT
CASSPQKDHSTDTQYF
>TRBV7-2|.|many|TRBJ2-2
TGTGCCAGCAGCCCCCAAAGCCTCGGGGAGCTGTTTTTT
CASSPQSLGELFF
>TRBV12-3/TRBV12-4|.|few|TRBJ2-5
TGTGCCAGCAGCCGGGGAGCCCAAGAGACCCAGTACTTC
CASSRGAQETQYF